This is a list of T cell receptor beta chains from one sample in a study of blood T cell repertoires in COVID-19. Some clones are missing from TCRdb's copy, which holds only in-frame ones; the method was immunoSEQ multiplex PCR. The table records 300,000 or so clones, approximately 82% of them present only once. The sequenced sample consisted of peripheral blood. The receptors derive from a woman in her forties or fifties with acute or convalescent COVID-19. CDR3s include the opening cysteine and the closing phenylalanine or tryptophan. The order of the fields is J gene, D gene, V gene, clone size, CDR3 DNA, CDR3 protein. A D gene is named only where the DNA matches it firmly. Not all rows give a size; the values are once, few, many and, for expanded clones, a class.

TRBJ2-1,.,TRBV29-1,.,TGCAGCGTGGGCCGGGACTTTTCCTACAATGAGCAGTTCTTC,CSVGRDFSYNEQFF
TRBJ2-7,.,TRBV4-3,many,TGCGCCAGCAGCCTAAGCGGTTCTCAACCCCGAGAGCAGTACTTC,CASSLSGSQPREQYF
TRBJ1-1,.,TRBV5-4,.,TGTGCCAGCAGCTATGACAGAGACACTGAAGCTTTCTTT,CASSYDRDTEAFF
TRBJ2-1,TRBD1,TRBV7-3,.,TGTGCCAGCAGCCCAAGGGACAGCGATGGTGAGCAGTTCTTC,CASSPRDSDGEQFF
TRBJ1-2,TRBD1,TRBV6-5,.,TGTGCCAGCAGCCTCGGGACAGCTTATGGCTACACCTTC,CASSLGTAYGYTF
TRBJ1-1,.,TRBV6-5,.,TGTGCCAGCACGAACGTCGGGACTGAAGCTTTCTTT,CASTNVGTEAFF
TRBJ2-2,TRBD1,TRBV7-9,.,TGTGCCAGCAGCTTCCACCGGACAGGGAGTACCGGGGAGCTGTTTTTT,CASSFHRTGSTGELFF
TRBJ2-7,TRBD1,TRBV10-3,.,TGTGCCATCAGCGAGGGGGACAGCCCAACCTACGAGCAGTACTTC,CAISEGDSPTYEQYF
TRBJ1-1,.,TRBV9,.,TGTGCCAGCAGCTTTATGTCGAACACTGAAGCTTTCTTT,CASSFMSNTEAFF
TRBJ2-3,.,TRBV11-3,.,TGTGCCAGCAGCATAAGCCCTAGCACAGATACGCAGTATTTT,CASSISPSTDTQYF
TRBJ2-3,TRBD2,TRBV9,.,TGTGCCAGCAGCGTAGATCCCTATAGCGGGACGATCACAGATACGCAGTATTTT,CASSVDPYSGTITDTQYF
TRBJ1-2,.,TRBV30,.,TGTGCCTGGACCACCAGGGTAAGGGGCTACACCTTC,CAWTTRVRGYTF
TRBJ2-6,.,TRBV27,.,TGTGCCAGCACCAGGCAGGGGGCCAACGTCCTGACTTTC,CASTRQGANVLTF
TRBJ1-1,TRBD1,TRBV6-5,.,TGTGCCAGCAGCCAGACAGGGTGGGGGACTGAAGCTTTCTTT,CASSQTGWGTEAFF
TRBJ2-3,.,TRBV6-5,.,TGTGCCAGCAGTACTCAGGGGTTTCCCTCAGATACGCAGTATTTT,CASSTQGFPSDTQYF
TRBJ2-3,TRBD2,TRBV19,.,TGTGCCAGTAGTATAGGACGGGGGGGCACAGATACGCAGTATTTT,CASSIGRGGTDTQYF
TRBJ2-3,TRBD2,TRBV5-1,few,TGCGCCAGCAGCGCGACTAGCGGGGTTAGCACAGATACGCAGTATTTT,CASSATSGVSTDTQYF
TRBJ2-1,.,TRBV14,.,TGTGCCAGCAGCCCTTTAGGGGGCTCCTACAATGAGCAGTTCTTC,CASSPLGGSYNEQFF
TRBJ2-5,.,TRBV18,once,TGTGCCAGCTCACCATCAACGGGTTCCAGACTTCAGACCCAGTACTTC,CASSPSTGSRLQTQYF
TRBJ1-4,TRBD1,TRBV7-9,.,TGTGCCAGCAGCACAGGGGGGGGGACGGCAAATGAAAAACTGTTTTTT,CASSTGGGTANEKLFF
TRBJ1-2,.,TRBV19,.,TGTGCCAGTAGTATGAGGGCCCCAGCTCTGGGCTATGGCTACACCTTC,CASSMRAPALGYGYTF
TRBJ2-3,.,TRBV4-1,.,TGCGCCAGCAGCCAAGGCGATGAGGTAGATACGCAGTATTTT,CASSQGDEVDTQYF
TRBJ2-5,.,TRBV29-1,.,TGCAGCGTTGTGATTATTTTGTCAGACAGCCAAGAGACCCAGTACTTC,CSVVIILSDSQETQYF
TRBJ2-3,.,TRBV10-2,.,TGCGCCAGCAGCTACTCGGGTCCAGATACGCAGTATTTT,CASSYSGPDTQYF
TRBJ1-1,TRBD1,TRBV6-2/TRBV6-3,.,TGTGCCAGCAGTTGGACAGGAAAAACTGAAGCTTTCTTT,CASSWTGKTEAFF
TRBJ1-4,.,TRBV5-4,.,TGTGCCAGCAGCTTGGCCGGGGTTGAAAAACTGTTTTTT,CASSLAGVEKLFF
TRBJ1-1,TRBD1,TRBV6-5,.,TGTGCCAGCAGTCGTACAGGGGTAGGTACTGAAGCTTTCTTT,CASSRTGVGTEAFF
TRBJ1-4,TRBD1,TRBV25-1,.,TGTGCCAGCAGTCCCCGACAGGGATACGGTGAAAAACTGTTTTTT,CASSPRQGYGEKLFF
TRBJ1-2,.,TRBV6-6,.,TGTGCCAGCGGCCAGGGTAACTATGGCTACACCTTC,CASGQGNYGYTF
TRBJ2-1,TRBD2,TRBV9,.,TGTGCCAGCAGCGTAGGGAGTAGCGGGTTCTACAATGAGCAGTTCTTC,CASSVGSSGFYNEQFF
TRBJ2-1,.,TRBV6-2/TRBV6-3,.,TGTGCCAGCAGTTATCGGCAGACATCTTACAATGAGCAGTTCTTC,CASSYRQTSYNEQFF
TRBJ2-2,.,TRBV5-4,.,TGTGCCAGCAGGCTCGATTCGAGCACCGGGGAGCTGTTTTTT,CASRLDSSTGELFF
TRBJ2-7,.,TRBV9,.,TGTGCCAGCAGCGTAGGACAGGCACCTTCCTACGAGCAGTACTTC,CASSVGQAPSYEQYF
TRBJ1-1,TRBD1,TRBV7-9,.,TGTGCCAGCAGCCCGGGACAGGGGATGACTGAAGCTTTCTTT,CASSPGQGMTEAFF
TRBJ2-1,TRBD2,TRBV7-9,.,TGTGCCAGCAGCGGTTCCACTGGCGGGAGGGCGCTTGAGCAGTTCTTC,CASSGSTGGRALEQFF
TRBJ2-1,TRBD2,TRBV6-2/TRBV6-3,.,TGTGCCAGCAGTCCCTACCGGGGCAGGACTAGCGGGAAGACCTACAATGAGCAGTTCTTC,CASSPYRGRTSGKTYNEQFF
TRBJ1-2,TRBD1,TRBV25-1,.,TGTGCCAGCAGTCCTCCGGGACAGGGGGCTGGAGGCTACACCTTC,CASSPPGQGAGGYTF
TRBJ1-1,TRBD1,TRBV29-1,.,TGCAGCGAGCCGGACAGGACCACTGAAGCTTTCTTT,CSEPDRTTEAFF
TRBJ1-4,TRBD1,TRBV19,.,TGTGCCAGTAGTATAGGGGACAGGGCTCGGGATGAAAAACTGTTTTTT,CASSIGDRARDEKLFF